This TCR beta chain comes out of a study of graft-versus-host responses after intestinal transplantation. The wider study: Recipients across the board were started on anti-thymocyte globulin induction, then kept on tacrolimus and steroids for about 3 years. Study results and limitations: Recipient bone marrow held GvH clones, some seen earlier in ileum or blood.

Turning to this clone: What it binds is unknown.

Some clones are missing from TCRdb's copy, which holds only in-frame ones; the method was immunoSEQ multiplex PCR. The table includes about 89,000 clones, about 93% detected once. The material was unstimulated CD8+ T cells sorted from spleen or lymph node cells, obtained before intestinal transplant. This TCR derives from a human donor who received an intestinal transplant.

The CDR3 loop reads CASSLLPQWEQYF. The CDR3 nucleotides are TGTGCCAGCAGCTTGCTCCCCCAGTGGGAGCAGTACTTC. The chain links TRBV5-5 to TRBJ2-7; D not resolved. V was pared by 1 base and J by 7 bases, with 12 bases between. CDR1 is SGHKS, CDR2 YYEKEE, per germline (reference sequence). The CDR3 has 13 residues.